The present TCR beta chain was sequenced within a study of blood T cell repertoires in COVID-19. Study-level information: Sites across the United States, Italy and Spain contributed samples from acute and convalescent COVID-19.

The CDR3 sequence is 15 residues long. The ends were cut back, 4 bases at V and 0 bases at J, with 10 bases in the middle. CDR1 is LNHDA and CDR2 is SQIVND in the germline V gene (reference sequence). Only in-frame clones appear in the TCRdb table, and some are missing; sequencing was by immunoSEQ multiplex PCR. The data hold some 240,000 clones, with 70% to 90% observed a single time. Recruits, aged roughly 18 to 95 years, lived in some 25 US areas. The chain links TRBV19 to TRBJ1-5; D perhaps matches TRBD1 (5 bases). This TCR was recovered from a woman between 50 and 59 years old who had been exposed to COVID-19. Material: PBMCs or T cells enriched from blood (not recorded which). The CDR3 DNA reads TGTGCCAGTAGTACGACAGCCGATAGCAATCAGCCCCAGCATTTT. This gives the protein CASSTTADSNQPQHF.